These 15 T cell receptor beta chains were sequenced from one sample in a study of blood T cell repertoires in COVID-19. TCRdb keeps only in-frame clones here, not all; method: immunoSEQ multiplex PCR. The sample carries roughly 150,000 clones, around 87% recorded once. Sequences were obtained from peripheral blood. These receptor sequences come from a woman older than 75 with COVID-19, enrolled during active disease.

The chain is built from TRBV10-3 and TRBJ1-3; TRBD1 aligns across 9 bases. V trimming: 8 bases; J trimming: 1 base; junction bases outside the gene matches: 6. The CDR3 has 15 amino acids. Germline CDR1 and CDR2: ENHRY and SYGVKD. The CDR3 coding sequence is TGTGCCATCGGGCAACAGGGGGCGTCTGGAAACACCATATATTTT. Amino acid sequence: CAIGQQGASGNTIYF.

This clone has just a few counts. The chain is built from TRBV3-1 (or the pseudogene TRBV3-2) and TRBJ2-1; no definite D call. Germline V gene lookup returns CDR1 LGHDT and CDR2 YNNKEL (reference sequence). The CDR3 is 11 residues long. V was clipped by 7 bases and J by 8 bases, with 9 bases between them. The CDR3 DNA sequence: TGTGCCAGCACACTCGGGTATGAGCAGTTCTTC. It translates to CASTLGYEQFF.

In DNA, the CDR3 is TGTGCCAGTAGTATTCCCAGCGGGAGGGCGTATGAGCAGTTCTTC. It specifies CASSIPSGRAYEQFF. This sequence joins TRBV19 and TRBJ2-1; 10 bases fit TRBD2. The CDR3 is 15 residues long. The germline V gene has CDR1 LNHDA and CDR2 SQIVND (reference sequence). V was pared by 3 bases and J by 8 bases, with 7 bases of the junction left unmatched.

This chain joins TRBV7-2 and TRBJ2-1, with D possibly matching TRBD1 (6 bases). The V end lost 4 bases, the J end lost 5 bases, and 9 bases lay between the germline ends. From germline, CDR1 is SGHTA and CDR2 FQGNSA. This CDR3 spans 13 amino acids. DNA for the CDR3: TGTGCCAGCAGCTCGGACAGAGACAATGAGCAGTTCTTC. This encodes CASSSDRDNEQFF.

The J gene is TRBJ2-4, the V gene TRBV6-4; 9 bases match TRBD2. Germline V gene data show CDR1 as MRHNA and CDR2 as SNTAGT. After removal of 3 bases from V and 6 bases from J, the junction contained 6 bases not matched to a gene. The length of the CDR3 is 15 residues. For the CDR3, the DNA is TGTGCCAGCAGTGATAGTAGCGGGGGAGGAAACATTCAGTACTTC. Amino acids: CASSDSSGGGNIQYF.

The chain has TRBV5-5 and TRBJ1-4; tentatively, D is TRBD1 (5 bases). V lost 1 base to trimming and J lost 4 bases, with 8 bases between them. Per germline, CDR1 SGHKS and CDR2 YYEKEE (reference sequence). This CDR3 spans 14 amino acids. CDR3 nucleotides: TGTGCCAGCAGCTTGATGGGGGGTAATGAAAAACTGTTTTTT. Its protein is CASSLMGGNEKLFF.

The chain carries TRBV19 and TRBJ1-5, with 8 nucleotides matching TRBD1. The J segment lost 4 bases and the V segment lost 5 bases, leaving 7 bases of the junction unmatched. This CDR3 comprises 15 residues. Looked up from germline, CDR1 is LNHDA and CDR2 is SQIVND (reference sequence). CDR3 in DNA: TGTGCCAGTAGTCCCCGACAGGGGCCGAATCAGCCCCAGCATTTT. It specifies CASSPRQGPNQPQHF.

This CDR3 is CASSGVGRGSGYTF. CDR3 nucleotide sequence: TGTGCCAGCAGTGGCGTAGGGAGGGGGTCTGGCTACACCTTC. The V and J genes are TRBV2 and TRBJ1-2, with D perhaps TRBD1 (6 bases). The V end lost 4 bases, the J end lost 7 bases, and 16 bases lay between the germline ends. The CDR3 totals 14 residues. The germline V gene encodes CDR1 SNHLY and CDR2 FYNNEI.

For the CDR3, the DNA is TGTGCCAGCAGTTTCGTACTCACCAAGACTGAAGCTTTCTTT. It encodes CASSFVLTKTEAFF. This chain joins TRBV28 and TRBJ1-1; no definite D call. CDR3 length: 14 residues. Germline V gene lookup returns CDR1 MDHEN and CDR2 SYDVKM. The V and J ends lost 3 bases and 5 bases respectively, with 13 bases between them.

The rearrangement joins TRBV7-6 to TRBJ2-2; weak D call: TRBD2 (5 bases). Per germline, CDR1 SGHVS and CDR2 FNYEAQ. The CDR3 spans 19 residues. Trimming pared 4 bases from V and 2 bases from J, leaving 23 bases between. The DNA of the CDR3 is TGTGCCAGCAGCTCGACACCCCGCCAACGGAGGTCCAACACCGGGGAGCTGTTTTTT. It is translated as CASSSTPRQRRSNTGELFF.

The CDR3 reads CATRGGGGYTF. The CDR3 DNA reads TGTGCCACCCGAGGGGGCGGCGGCTACACCTTC. The rearrangement links TRBV15 to TRBJ1-2, with 7 bases lining up with TRBD1. J lost 8 bases, V lost 8 bases, and 5 bases had no gene match. Germline V lookup: CDR1 LNHNV, CDR2 YYDKDF (reference sequence). The CDR3 has 11 residues.

The CDR3 region has the DNA TGTGCCAGCAGTTCACCGACAGGCGTTAATGAAAAACTGTTTTTT. Its translation is CASSSPTGVNEKLFF. The gene calls are TRBV28 and TRBJ1-4; D is possibly TRBD1 (6 bases). The CDR3 spans 15 residues. Trimming removed 4 bases at V and 4 bases at J, with 13 bases between. The germline CDR1 and CDR2 sequences are MDHEN and SYDVKM.

The chain links TRBV29-1 to TRBJ1-2; 8 nucleotides line up with TRBD1. V gave up 3 bases and J gave up 3 bases; unmatched junction bases: 3. Germline assignment: CDR1 SQVTM and CDR2 ANQGSEA. The CDR3 is 13 amino acids. CDR3 DNA sequence: TGCAGCGTTGATCAGGGGGCGGACTATGGCTACACCTTC. Its protein product is CSVDQGADYGYTF.

The V gene is TRBV6-5, the J gene TRBJ1-2, with 7 bases fitting TRBD1. The CDR3 runs 13 residues. J gave up 5 bases and V 2 bases, and 2 bases lay outside the gene matches. CDR1 and CDR2 from the germline V gene are MNHEY and SVGAGI. CDR3 amino acids: CASSYEGAYGYTF. The CDR3 DNA sequence: TGTGCCAGCAGTTACGAGGGGGCATATGGCTACACCTTC.

This chain joins TRBV6-6 and TRBJ2-1; 7 bases agree with TRBD2. CDR1 is MNHNY and CDR2 is SVGAGI in the germline V gene (reference sequence). Germline trimming cut 5 bases from V and 7 bases from J; bases unmatched to any gene: 11. The CDR3 spans 15 residues. CDR3: CASSHPATSANEQFF. CDR3 in DNA: TGTGCCAGCAGTCACCCCGCTACTAGCGCTAATGAGCAGTTCTTC.